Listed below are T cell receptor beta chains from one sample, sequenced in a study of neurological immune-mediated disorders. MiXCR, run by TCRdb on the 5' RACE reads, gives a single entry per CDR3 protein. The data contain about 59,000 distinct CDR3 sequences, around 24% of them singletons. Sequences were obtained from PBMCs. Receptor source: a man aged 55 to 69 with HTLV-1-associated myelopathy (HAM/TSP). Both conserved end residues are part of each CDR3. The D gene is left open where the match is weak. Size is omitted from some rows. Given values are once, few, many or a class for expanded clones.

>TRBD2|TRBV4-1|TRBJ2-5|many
TGCGCCAGCAGCCAAGAGGCAACTAGCGGGAGGGAGACCCAGTACTTC
CASSQEATSGRETQYF
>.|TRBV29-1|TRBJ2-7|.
TGCAGCGTTGAGCGCCTAGAAGGAAGCTACGAGCAGTACTTC
CSVERLEGSYEQYF
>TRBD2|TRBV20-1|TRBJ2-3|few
TGCAGTGCGAATAGCGGGAGAACAGATACGCAGTATTTT
CSANSGRTDTQYF
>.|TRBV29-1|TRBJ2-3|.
TGCAGCGTTGCCAGGGATAGCACAGATACGCAGTATTTT
CSVARDSTDTQYF
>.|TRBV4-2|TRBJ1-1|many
TGTGCCAGCAGCCAAGGATCAGGGCTAACGAACACTGAAGCTTTCTTT
CASSQGSGLTNTEAFF
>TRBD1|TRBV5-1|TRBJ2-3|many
TGCGCCAGCAGCTTGGCCCTACAGGGGCACACAGATACGCAGTATTTT
CASSLALQGHTDTQYF
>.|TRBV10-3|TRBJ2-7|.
TGTGCCATCAGTGAGTTGAACTACGAGCAGTACTTC
CAISELNYEQYF
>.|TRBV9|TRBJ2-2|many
TGTGCCAGCAGCCCCCAGGGACCAGGGGAGCTGTTTTTT
CASSPQGPGELFF
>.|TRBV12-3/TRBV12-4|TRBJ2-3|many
TGTGCCAGCAGTAGGATGATCACAGATACGCAGTATTTT
CASSRMITDTQYF
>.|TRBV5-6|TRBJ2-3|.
TGTGCCAGCAGCTTGGTTGTCCAGACCCGTTCCACAGATACGCAGTATTTT
CASSLVVQTRSTDTQYF
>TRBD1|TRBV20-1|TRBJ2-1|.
TGCAGTGCTAGGGGGGGACAGGGGATTCCCCCTTACAATGAGCAGTTCTTC
CSARGGQGIPPYNEQFF
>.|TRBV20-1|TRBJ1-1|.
TGCAGTGCTAGAGATTTCGGGGGGAACATTGAAGCTTTCTTT
CSARDFGGNIEAFF
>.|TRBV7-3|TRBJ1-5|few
TGTGCCAGCAGCCCCTTCGTGTCCAGGGCCCGGTACCTCAATCAGCCCCAGCATTTT
CASSPFVSRARYLNQPQHF
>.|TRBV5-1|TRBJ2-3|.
TGCGCCAGCATCTTTGGGCAGGGCAGCACAGATACGCAGTATTTT
CASIFGQGSTDTQYF
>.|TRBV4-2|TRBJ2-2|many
TGTGCCAGCAGCCAAGATACGGGAGACCAAACCGGGGAGCTGTTTTTT
CASSQDTGDQTGELFF
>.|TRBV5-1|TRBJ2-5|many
TGCGCCAGCAGCTTGCATGGACAAGAGACCCAGTACTTC
CASSLHGQETQYF
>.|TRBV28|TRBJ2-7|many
TGTGCCAGCACCCTGGTGCGGGGTGTTTACGAGCAGTACTTC
CASTLVRGVYEQYF
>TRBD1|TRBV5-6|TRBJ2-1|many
TGTGCCAGCAGCCCCAAGGGGGCGTCTTGGAATGAGCAGTTCTTC
CASSPKGASWNEQFF
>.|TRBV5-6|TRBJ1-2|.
TGTGCCAGCAGATTGGGGCCGGGGGGCTACACCTTC
CASRLGPGGYTF
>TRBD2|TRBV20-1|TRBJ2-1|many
TGCAGTGCCCGTCACCCCGGGAGGATCGGGATCAATGAGCAGTTCTTC
CSARHPGRIGINEQFF
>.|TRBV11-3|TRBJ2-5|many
TGTGCCAGCAGGTACGAAGAGACCCAGTACTTC
CASRYEETQYF
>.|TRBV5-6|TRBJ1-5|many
TGTGCCAGCAGCCGAGGTCCAGTCTACAATCAGCCCCAGCATTTT
CASSRGPVYNQPQHF
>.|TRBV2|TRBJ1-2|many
TGTGCCAGCAGAGAGGACAGTCCTAACTATGGCTACACCTTC
CASREDSPNYGYTF
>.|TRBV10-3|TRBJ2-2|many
TGTGCCATCAGTCGGGACGGGAGCAACACCGGGGAGCTGTTTTTT
CAISRDGSNTGELFF
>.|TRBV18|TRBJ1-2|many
TGTGCCAGCTCATTGCAGACTACCGACTATGGCTACACCTTC
CASSLQTTDYGYTF
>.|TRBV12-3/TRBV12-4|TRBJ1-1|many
TGTGCCAGCAGCAGGTTTCGGAACACTGAAGCTTTCTTT
CASSRFRNTEAFF
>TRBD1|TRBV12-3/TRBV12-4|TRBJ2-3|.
TGTACCAGCAGAGGGCTTCAGGGACAGGGAAGTACAGATACGCAGTATTTT
CTSRGLQGQGSTDTQYF
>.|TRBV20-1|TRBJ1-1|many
TGCAGTGCCCTACGGCCTTCGAACACTGAAGCTTTCTTT
CSALRPSNTEAFF
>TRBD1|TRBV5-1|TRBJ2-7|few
TGCGCCAGCAGCTTCGGGACAGGGGAAGGGACCTACGAGCAGTACTTC
CASSFGTGEGTYEQYF
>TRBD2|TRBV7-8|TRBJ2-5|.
TGTGCCAGCAGCCCCGTGACTAGCGGGAGCGGAAAGGAGACCCAGTACTTC
CASSPVTSGSGKETQYF
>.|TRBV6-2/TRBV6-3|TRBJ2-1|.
TGTGCCAGCAGTCACCCGGGAACTGAGCAGTTCTTC
CASSHPGTEQFF
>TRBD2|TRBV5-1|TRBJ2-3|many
TGCGCCAGCAGCTTTTTAGCGGGAGTTGTGGATACGCAGTATTTT
CASSFLAGVVDTQYF
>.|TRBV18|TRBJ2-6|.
TGTGCCAGCTCGGGTGCCCCAGCACGCTCTGGGGCCAACGTCCTGACTTTC
CASSGAPARSGANVLTF
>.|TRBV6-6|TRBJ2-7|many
TGTGCCAGCAGTTACGGGGGGGCGCGGGGAGAGCAGTACTTC
CASSYGGARGEQYF
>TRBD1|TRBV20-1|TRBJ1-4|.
TGCAGTGCCAAGGGGACAGGGGGCAACAAGAATGAAAAACTGTTTTTT
CSAKGTGGNKNEKLFF
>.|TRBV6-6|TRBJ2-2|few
TGTGCCAGCAGTACGGTGGGGGGTATAAACACCGGGGAGCTGTTTTTT
CASSTVGGINTGELFF
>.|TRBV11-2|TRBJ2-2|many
TGTGCCAGCAGCTCCCCAGGTCTACTGCGGGCCGGGGAGCTGTTTTTT
CASSSPGLLRAGELFF
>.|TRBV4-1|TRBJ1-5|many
TGCGCCAGCAGCCAAGAGCCGACAGTGGATCAGCCCCAGCATTTT
CASSQEPTVDQPQHF
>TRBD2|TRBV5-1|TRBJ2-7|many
TGCGCCAGCAGTGCTGGACTAGCGGACGAGCAGTACTTC
CASSAGLADEQYF
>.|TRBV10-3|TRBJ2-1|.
TGTGCCATCAGTGAGTTGGCCGGGAATGAGCAGTTCTTC
CAISELAGNEQFF
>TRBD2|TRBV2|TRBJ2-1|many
TGTGCCAGCAGGACTAGCGGCCCAAATGAGCAGTTCTTC
CASRTSGPNEQFF
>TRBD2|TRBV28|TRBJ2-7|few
TGTGCCAGCAGCCTGACTAGCGGGGGGACCTACGAGCAGTACTTC
CASSLTSGGTYEQYF
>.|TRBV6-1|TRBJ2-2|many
TGTGCCAGCACCCCCGGGTTGAGGACCGGGGAGCTGTTTTTT
CASTPGLRTGELFF
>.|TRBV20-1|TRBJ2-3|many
TGCAGTGCCAACAACAACCCCACAGATACGCAGTATTTT
CSANNNPTDTQYF
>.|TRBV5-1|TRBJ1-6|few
TGCGCCAGCAGCTCCGGGGAGGTCACATCACCCCTCCACTTT
CASSSGEVTSPLHF
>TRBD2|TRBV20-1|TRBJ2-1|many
TGCAGTGCTACGGGTGGATTGCCACGCCAGGCGGGAGGGCCAACCACTAACAATGAGCAGTTCTTC
CSATGGLPRQAGGPTTNNEQFF
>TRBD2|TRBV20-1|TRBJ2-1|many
TGCAGCCTTTGGGGGGAGGGCGCAAATGAGCAGTTCTTC
CSLWGEGANEQFF
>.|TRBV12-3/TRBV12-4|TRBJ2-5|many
TGTGCCAGCAGCCGGGATACCGAAGAGACCCAGTACTTC
CASSRDTEETQYF
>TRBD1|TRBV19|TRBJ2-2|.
TGTGCCAGTGGGACAGGGGTTTCCGGGGAGCTGTTTTTT
CASGTGVSGELFF
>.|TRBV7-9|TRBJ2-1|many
TGTGCCAGCAGCTTAAATGGGGGAATGGTCTACAATGAGCAGTTCTTC
CASSLNGGMVYNEQFF
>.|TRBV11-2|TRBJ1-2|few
TGTGCCAGCAGCTCACCCCGGGACCGTATCTATGGCTACACCTTC
CASSSPRDRIYGYTF
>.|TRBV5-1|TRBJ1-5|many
TGCGCCAGCAGCTTGGAGGGTGGCAATCAGCCCCAGCATTTT
CASSLEGGNQPQHF
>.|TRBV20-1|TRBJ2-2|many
TGCAGTGCTCCGGACTACCGCCGGACCGGGGAGCTGTTTTTT
CSAPDYRRTGELFF
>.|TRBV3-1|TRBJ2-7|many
TGTGCCAGCAGCCCTAGGGGTCAAGGAACCTACGAGCAGTACTTC
CASSPRGQGTYEQYF
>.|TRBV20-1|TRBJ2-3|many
TGCAGTGCCGGGACTCTCACAGATACGCAGTATTTT
CSAGTLTDTQYF
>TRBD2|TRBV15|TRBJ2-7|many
TGTGCCACCAGCAGAGAAACCCAGCGGGGTGAGCAGTACTTC
CATSRETQRGEQYF